The present T cell receptor beta chain was sequenced within a study of cytomegalovirus exposure and HLA in healthy donors. Study details: The 120 or so validation repertoires used the same platform as the roughly 670 first-cohort repertoires (as reported by a later analysis). General study points: The authors enumerated 150 to 200 TCR beta chains as linked to cytomegalovirus.

This clone was picked up one time. What it binds is not known. The donors belonged to the roughly 120-subject validation cohort, separate from the roughly 710-subject first cohort. The table came from immunoSEQ multiplex PCR; TCRdb's copy has only in-frame clones and leaves some out. The table has about 240,000 clones, approximately 87% seen once. The TCR comes from a young man in good health and CMV-seronegative. Sequenced material: PBMCs.

The CDR3 is CAWGRGTAYEQYF. The CDR3 DNA reads TGTGCCTGGGGAAGAGGGACAGCCTACGAGCAGTACTTC. The J gene is TRBJ2-7, the V gene TRBV30; 7 bases are a match to TRBD1. V trimming: 5 bases; J trimming: 2 bases; junction bases outside the gene matches: 6. Germline values: CDR1 GTSNPN, CDR2 SVGIG (reference sequence). The CDR3 has 13 residues. Using reference TRBV30 and TRBJ2-7 for the parts outside the CDR3, the full variable domain is SQTIHQWPATLVQPVGSPLSLECTVEGTSNPNLYWYRQAAGRGLQLLFYSVGIGQISSEVPQNLSASRPQDRQFILSSKKLLLSDSGFYLCAWGRGTAYEQYFGPGTRLTVT.